This T cell receptor (beta chain) was retrieved from a study of blood T cell repertoires in COVID-19. The method was immunoSEQ multiplex PCR; TCRdb's version includes in-frame clones alone and lacks a portion of them. The sample includes under 250,000 clones, over 75% of them seen just once. The Seattle site enrolled patients during active infection and followed them longitudinally. The CDR3 loop spans 16 amino acids. Germline assignment: CDR1 SGDLS and CDR2 YYNGEE. The V and J ends lost 0 bases and 7 bases, in that order; junction bases with no gene match: 8. The chain links TRBV9 to TRBJ2-3; TRBD1 matches 10 bases. The TCR sequence derives from a man aged 50 or older with COVID-19, enrolled during active disease. The material sequenced was peripheral blood. CDR3 residues: CASSVGGTGAGNTQYF. The CDR3 DNA follows: TGTGCCAGCAGCGTAGGCGGGACAGGGGCCGGTAATACGCAGTATTTT.